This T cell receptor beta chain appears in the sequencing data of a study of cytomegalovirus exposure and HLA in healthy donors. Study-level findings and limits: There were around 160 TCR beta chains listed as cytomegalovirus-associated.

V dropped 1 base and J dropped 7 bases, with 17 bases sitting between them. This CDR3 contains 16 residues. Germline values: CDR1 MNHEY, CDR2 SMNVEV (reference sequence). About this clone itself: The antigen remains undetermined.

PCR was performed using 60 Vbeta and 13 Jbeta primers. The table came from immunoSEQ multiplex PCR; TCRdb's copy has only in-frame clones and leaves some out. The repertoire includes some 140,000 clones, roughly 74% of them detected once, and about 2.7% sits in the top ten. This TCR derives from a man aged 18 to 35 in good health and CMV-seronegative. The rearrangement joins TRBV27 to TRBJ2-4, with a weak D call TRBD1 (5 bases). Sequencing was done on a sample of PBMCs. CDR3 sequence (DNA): TGTGCCAGCAGTTTATGGCCCCGACAGACCCAGAACATTCAGTACTTC. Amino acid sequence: CASSLWPRQTQNIQYF.